The 22 T cell receptor beta chains given below trace back to one sample, sequenced in a study of shared clonotypes between healthy human individuals. Sequenced by immunoSEQ multiplex PCR; TCRdb stores in-frame clones only, minus some. The data contain roughly 700,000 clones, 90% of them singletons. Sequences were obtained from memory CD8+ T cells from PBMCs. Documented subset: CD45RO+ cells pooled with CCR7-negative TemRA cells. These receptors were collected from a man between 18 and 35 years old in good health. Some clones in this sample may be carry-over from other donors' samples.

The rearrangement uses TRBV10-3 and TRBJ1-1, with D possibly matching TRBD1 (6 bases). CDR3 length: 14 residues. Germline CDR1 is ENHRY and CDR2 is SYGVKD. The ends were cut back, 4 bases at V and 4 bases at J, with 13 bases in the middle. CDR3 residues: CAISAQGGTTEAFF. CDR3 DNA: TGTGCCATCAGTGCCCAAGGGGGAACCACTGAAGCTTTCTTT.

The table lists this clone with a few counts. CDR3 in amino acids: CASSPDGLLNTEAFF. The CDR3 nucleotides read TGTGCCAGCAGCCCCGACGGACTCCTGAACACTGAAGCTTTCTTT. The V and J genes are TRBV7-9 and TRBJ1-1; D ambiguous. V lost 5 bases and J 0 bases, leaving 13 bases between the germline ends. Per germline, CDR1 SEHNR and CDR2 FQNEAQ (reference sequence). The CDR3 has 15 amino acids.

This clone was seen once. The chain carries TRBV6-6 and TRBJ2-1, with D uncertain. The CDR3 sequence is 12 residues long. The V gene's germline CDR1 is MNHNY and CDR2 SVGAGI (reference sequence). Trimming shortened V by 3 bases and J by 6 bases, and 6 bases separated the two germline ends. CDR3 DNA: TGTGCCAGCAGTTATGTAGGCAATGAGCAGTTCTTC. Its protein product is CASSYVGNEQFF.

This chain links TRBV7-3 with TRBJ2-4; maybe TRBD1 (5 bases). CDR1 and CDR2 (germline): SGHTA, FQGTGA. V was cut by 2 bases and J by 6 bases, with 14 bases left in between. This CDR3 has 15 amino acids. CDR3 sequence: CASSLSPTDRNIQYF. The CDR3 DNA reads as TGTGCCAGCAGCTTATCGCCAACCGACAGAAACATTCAGTACTTC. Full variable domain (rest looked up from reference TRBV7-3 and TRBJ2-4): GAGVSQTPSNKVTEKGKYVELRCDPISGHTALYWYRQSLGQGPEFLIYFQGTGAADDSGLPNDRFFAVRPEGSVSTLKIQRTERGDSAVYLCASSLSPTDRNIQYFGAGTRLSVL.

V usage is TRBV5-5 and J usage is TRBJ2-1; 8 bases line up with TRBD1. Germline-derived CDR1 and CDR2 are SGHKS and YYEKEE (reference sequence). CDR3 size: 12 residues. Losses at the gene ends were 4 bases for V and 10 bases for J; bases not matched to a gene: 4. CDR3 nucleotides: TGTGCCAGCAGCGGGAACAGGGGGGAGCAGTTCTTC. This encodes CASSGNRGEQFF.

The J gene is TRBJ1-1, the V gene TRBV28, with D hard to call. The V end lost 7 bases, the J end lost 0 bases, and 15 bases lay between the germline ends. The germline gives CDR1 MDHEN, CDR2 SYDVKM. The CDR3 extends over 15 amino acids. CDR3 residues: CASNGSEELNTEAFF. In DNA form, the CDR3 reads TGTGCCAGCAACGGATCCGAGGAATTGAACACTGAAGCTTTCTTT.

The CDR3 sequence: CASRGKLAGGPTDTQYF. The CDR3 region has the DNA TGTGCCAGCAGGGGGAAACTAGCGGGAGGCCCCACAGATACGCAGTATTTT. The chain carries TRBV7-9 and TRBJ2-3, with 12 bases lining up with TRBD2. Trimming cost V 6 bases and J 2 bases; bases outside gene matches: 9. CDR1 is SEHNR, CDR2 FQNEAQ, per germline (reference sequence). CDR3 length: 17 residues.

V usage is TRBV18 and J usage is TRBJ1-4; no reliable D call. V shed 2 bases and J shed 3 bases, with 19 bases lying between them. Germline V gene lookup returns CDR1 KGHSH and CDR2 LQKENI. There are 18 residues in the CDR3. CDR3 bases: TGTGCCAGCTCACCAGGCGGTATGCGGTCGGGAGCTAATGAAAAACTGTTTTTT. Its protein product is CASSPGGMRSGANEKLFF.

The chain is built from TRBV28 and TRBJ2-3, with 16 nucleotides matching TRBD2. CDR3 length: 20 residues. Trimming at V came to 3 bases and at J to 2 bases, leaving 11 bases not matched to a gene. In germline, CDR1 is MDHEN, CDR2 SYDVKM. CDR3 DNA sequence: TGTGCCAGCAGTTTGGGACTAGCGGGAGGGCCCCCGGGTGTCACAGATACGCAGTATTTT. Translated: CASSLGLAGGPPGVTDTQYF.

Only one count was recorded for this clone. The chain links TRBV5-1 to TRBJ2-2; D ambiguous. The CDR3 is 15 residues long. Germline assignment: CDR1 SGHRS and CDR2 YFSETQ. Between the trimmed V and J ends, which lost 0 bases and 1 base, there was a span of 7 bases. The CDR3 sequence is CASSLAVGNTGELFF. CDR3 coding DNA: TGCGCCAGCAGCTTGGCCGTGGGGAACACCGGGGAGCTGTTTTTT.

Details on this clone: A much bigger clone sits one base away, suggesting this may be a read error. V and J are TRBV28 and TRBJ1-2; the D gene is possibly TRBD1 (6 bases). This CDR3 is 13 amino acids long. Germline V gives CDR1 MDHEN, CDR2 SYDVKM. CDR3 residues: CAGSGRTVYGYTF. CDR3 coding DNA: TGTGCCGGCAGTGGGCGGACAGTCTATGGCTACACCTTC.

This clone qualifies as medium-sized. The sample has other DNA sequences that encode this CDR3 too. This sequence joins TRBV7-3 and TRBJ2-3; 11 bases are a match to TRBD2. Germline V gene sequence: CDR1 SGHTA, CDR2 FQGTGA. The CDR3 consists of 15 residues. V shed 6 bases, J shed 0 bases, and the junction held 2 bases outside the gene matches. The CDR3 region is CASSRLAGSTDTQYF. DNA for the CDR3: TGTGCCAGCAGTCGACTAGCGGGAAGCACAGATACGCAGTATTTT.

This chain uses TRBV7-8 with TRBJ2-1; D is unclear. The CDR3 runs 15 residues. Trimming left V 1 base short and J 4 bases short, with 11 bases between. Looked up from germline, CDR1 is SGHVS and CDR2 is FQNEAQ. The CDR3 spells CASSLDRVGYNEQFF. CDR3 nucleotide sequence: TGTGCCAGCAGCTTAGACCGGGTGGGGTACAATGAGCAGTTCTTC. The whole variable domain, remainder taken from reference TRBV7-8 and TRBJ2-1, is GAGVSQSPRYKVAKRGQDVALRCDPISGHVSLFWYQQALGQGPEFLTYFQNEAQLDKSGLPSDRFFAERPEGSVSTLKIQRTQQEDSAVYLCASSLDRVGYNEQFFGPGTRLTVL.

The V gene is TRBV18, the J gene TRBJ2-7; 10 nucleotides agree with TRBD1. The CDR3 spans 15 residues. The germline gives CDR1 KGHSH, CDR2 LQKENI. V was clipped by 3 bases and J by 3 bases; unmatched bases: 5. CDR3 in DNA: TGTGCCAGCTCACCCCTCCGGGACAGGGGCTACGAGCAGTACTTC. Translated, it gives CASSPLRDRGYEQYF.

The chain carries TRBV27 and TRBJ2-7, with D perhaps matching TRBD1 or TRBD2 (5 bases each). CDR3 length: 17 residues. Germline V gene lookup returns CDR1 MNHEY and CDR2 SMNVEV (reference sequence). V lost 4 bases, J lost 3 bases, and 22 bases lay in between. The DNA for the CDR3 is TGTGCCAGCAGTTCCCCCTACCTTCCGGGACGGAGCTACGAGCAGTACTTC. As protein: CASSSPYLPGRSYEQYF.

This chain connects TRBV27 to TRBJ2-4; D gene uncertain. The CDR3 sequence is 13 residues long. Germline loops: CDR1 MNHEY, CDR2 SMNVEV (reference sequence). The V end was cut by 5 bases, the J end by 1 base, with 6 bases between. The CDR3 DNA is TGTGCCAGCAGTGAAATGGCCAAAAACATTCAGTACTTC. This gives the protein CASSEMAKNIQYF.

The V and J genes are TRBV9 and TRBJ2-6; the D is unclear. Germline-derived CDR1 and CDR2 are SGDLS and YYNGEE. CDR3 length: 18 amino acids. V lost 2 bases, J lost 1 base, and 16 bases lay in between. The DNA for the CDR3 is TGTGCCAGCAGCGTCTCACCTAAAGCCCAATCTGGGGCCAACGTCCTGACTTTC. This gives the protein CASSVSPKAQSGANVLTF.

The V and J genes are TRBV6-5 and TRBJ2-1, with 15 bases lining up with TRBD2. Trimming at V came to 6 bases and at J to 3 bases, leaving 0 bases not matched to a gene. This CDR3 has 15 residues. CDR1 MNHEY and CDR2 SVGAGI come from the germline V gene. The CDR3 coding sequence is TGTGCCAGCAGGGGACTAGCGGGAGGCTACAATGAGCAGTTCTTC. Protein: CASRGLAGGYNEQFF.

This chain joins TRBV27 and TRBJ2-1; D is perhaps TRBD2 (5 bases). The CDR3 is made up of 15 amino acids. Germline assignment: CDR1 MNHEY and CDR2 SMNVEV (reference sequence). The V gene lost 3 bases and the J gene lost 4 bases, with 13 bases spanning the gap. The CDR3 sequence: CASSFRGLAYNEQFF. For the CDR3, the DNA is TGTGCCAGCAGTTTTCGAGGACTGGCGTACAATGAGCAGTTCTTC.

The V gene is TRBV2, the J gene TRBJ2-7, with D unresolved. Germline V gene data show CDR1 as SNHLY and CDR2 as FYNNEI. V was trimmed by 7 bases and J by 5 bases, leaving 21 bases between them. This CDR3 is built from 15 residues. DNA for the CDR3: TGTGCCAGCACCCTTAGGGCAAGTCGGTTCCACGAGCAGTACTTC. It specifies CASTLRASRFHEQYF. The full variable domain, rest sourced from reference TRBV2 and TRBJ2-7, is EPEVTQTPSHQVTQMGQEVILRCVPISNHLYFYWYRQILGQKVEFLVSFYNNEISEKSEIFDDQFSVERPDGSNFTLKIRSTKLEDSAMYFCASTLRASRFHEQYFGPGTRLTVT.

About this clone: Compared with germline, one end of the junction differs, possibly owing to a read error. The chain has TRBV25-1 and TRBJ2-7; D perhaps matches TRBD1 (5 bases). CDR3 length equals 13 residues. Germline CDR1 reads MGHDK; CDR2 reads SYGVNS. In DNA, the CDR3 is TGTGCCAGCAGTGAATATACAGGACGCCCCATCATCTTC. It translates to CASSEYTGRPIIF.

The CDR3 is CASSQPPAGELNEQFF. CDR3 bases: TGTGCCAGCAGCCAACCCCCCGCGGGAGAGCTCAATGAGCAGTTCTTC. The chain has TRBV11-2 and TRBJ2-1, with TRBD2 identical over 7 bases. Unmatched junction bases numbered 13, after V lost 5 bases and J lost 6 bases. There are 16 residues in the CDR3. Germline CDR1 and CDR2: SGHAT and FQNNGV.